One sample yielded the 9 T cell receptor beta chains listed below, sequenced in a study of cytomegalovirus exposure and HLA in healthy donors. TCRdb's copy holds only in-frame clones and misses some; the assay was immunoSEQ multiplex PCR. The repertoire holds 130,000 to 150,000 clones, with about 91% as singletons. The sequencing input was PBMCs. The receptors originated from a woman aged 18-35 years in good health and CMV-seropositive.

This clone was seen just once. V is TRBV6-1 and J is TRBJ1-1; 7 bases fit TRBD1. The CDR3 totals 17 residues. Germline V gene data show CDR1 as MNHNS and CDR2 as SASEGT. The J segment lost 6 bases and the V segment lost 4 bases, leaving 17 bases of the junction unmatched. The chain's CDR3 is CASSGATGYRRIAEAFF. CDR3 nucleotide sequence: TGTGCCAGCAGTGGTGCGACAGGGTATAGGCGAATCGCTGAAGCTTTCTTT.

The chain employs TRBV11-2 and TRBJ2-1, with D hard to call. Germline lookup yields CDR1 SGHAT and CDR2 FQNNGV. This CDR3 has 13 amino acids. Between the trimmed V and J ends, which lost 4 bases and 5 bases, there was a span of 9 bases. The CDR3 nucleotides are TGTGCCAGCAGCTACGCCCTAAACAATGAGCAGTTCTTC. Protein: CASSYALNNEQFF.

The CDR3 DNA reads as TGTGCCAGCAGTTTCGGGGGGGCTGGGAGTTGGGGCTACACCTTC. This encodes CASSFGGAGSWGYTF. This rearrangement joins TRBV6-5 to TRBJ1-2, with D perhaps matching TRBD1 (6 bases). The germline V gene has CDR1 MNHEY and CDR2 SVGAGI. V lost 4 bases to trimming and J lost 8 bases, with 20 bases between them. CDR3 size: 15 residues.

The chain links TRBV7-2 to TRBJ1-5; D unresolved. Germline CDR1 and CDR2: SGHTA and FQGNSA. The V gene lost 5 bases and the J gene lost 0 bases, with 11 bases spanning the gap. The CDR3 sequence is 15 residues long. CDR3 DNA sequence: TGTGCCAGCAGCCCCGGGTCCCTTAGCAATCAGCCCCAGCATTTT. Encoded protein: CASSPGSLSNQPQHF.

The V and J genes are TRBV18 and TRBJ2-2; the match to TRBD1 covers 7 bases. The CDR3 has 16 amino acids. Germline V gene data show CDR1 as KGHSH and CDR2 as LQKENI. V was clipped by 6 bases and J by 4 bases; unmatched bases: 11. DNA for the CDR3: TGTGCCAGCTCCCCTCGACAGGGCTCGGGCACCGGGGAGCTGTTTTTT. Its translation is CASSPRQGSGTGELFF.

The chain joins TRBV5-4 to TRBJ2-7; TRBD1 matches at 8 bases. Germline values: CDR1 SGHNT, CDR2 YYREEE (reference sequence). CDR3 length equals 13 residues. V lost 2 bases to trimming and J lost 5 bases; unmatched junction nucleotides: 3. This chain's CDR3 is CASSLPDRDEQYF. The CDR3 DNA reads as TGTGCCAGCAGCTTACCGGACAGGGACGAGCAGTACTTC.

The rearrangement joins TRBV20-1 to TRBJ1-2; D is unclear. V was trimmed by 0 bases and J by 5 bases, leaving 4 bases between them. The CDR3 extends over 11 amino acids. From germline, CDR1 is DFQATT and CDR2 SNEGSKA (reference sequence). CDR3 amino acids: CSARDTYGYTF. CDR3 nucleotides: TGCAGTGCTAGAGACACATATGGCTACACCTTC.

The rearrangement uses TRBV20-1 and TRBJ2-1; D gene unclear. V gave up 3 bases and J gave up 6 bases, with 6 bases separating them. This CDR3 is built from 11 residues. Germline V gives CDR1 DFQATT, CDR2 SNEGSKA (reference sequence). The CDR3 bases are TGCAGTGCTAGTATCCCCAATGAGCAGTTCTTC. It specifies CSASIPNEQFF.

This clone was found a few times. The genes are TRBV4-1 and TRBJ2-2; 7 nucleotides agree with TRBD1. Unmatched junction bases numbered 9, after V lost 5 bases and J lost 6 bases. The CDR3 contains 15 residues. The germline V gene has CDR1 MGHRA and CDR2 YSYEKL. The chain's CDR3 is CASSSQLQGAGELFF. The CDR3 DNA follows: TGCGCCAGCAGCTCCCAACTCCAGGGGGCCGGGGAGCTGTTTTTT.